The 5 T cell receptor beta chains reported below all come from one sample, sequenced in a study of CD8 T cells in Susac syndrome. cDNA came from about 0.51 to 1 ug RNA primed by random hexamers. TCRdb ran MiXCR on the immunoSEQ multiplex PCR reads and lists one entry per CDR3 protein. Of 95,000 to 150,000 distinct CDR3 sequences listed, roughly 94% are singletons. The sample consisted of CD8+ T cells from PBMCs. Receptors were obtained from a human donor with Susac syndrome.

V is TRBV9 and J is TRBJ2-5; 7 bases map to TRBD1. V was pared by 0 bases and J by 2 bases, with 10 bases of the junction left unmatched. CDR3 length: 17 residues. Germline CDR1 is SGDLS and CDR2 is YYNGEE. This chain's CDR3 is CASSVEIGTDGQETQYF. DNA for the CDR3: TGTGCCAGCAGCGTAGAGATCGGGACAGATGGGCAAGAGACCCAGTACTTC.

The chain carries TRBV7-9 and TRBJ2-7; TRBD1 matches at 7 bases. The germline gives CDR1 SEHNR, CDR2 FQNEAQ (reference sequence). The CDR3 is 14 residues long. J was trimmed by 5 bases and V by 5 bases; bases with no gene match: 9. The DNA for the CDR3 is TGTGCCAGCAGCCCCAGGGGGATGGTCCACGAGCAGTACTTC. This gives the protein CASSPRGMVHEQYF.

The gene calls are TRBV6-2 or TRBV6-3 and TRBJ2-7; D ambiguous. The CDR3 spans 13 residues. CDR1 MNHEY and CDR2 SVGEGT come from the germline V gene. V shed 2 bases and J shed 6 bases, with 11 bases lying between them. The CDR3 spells CASSYGGFGEQYF. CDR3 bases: TGTGCCAGCAGTTACGGTGGGTTCGGCGAGCAGTACTTC.

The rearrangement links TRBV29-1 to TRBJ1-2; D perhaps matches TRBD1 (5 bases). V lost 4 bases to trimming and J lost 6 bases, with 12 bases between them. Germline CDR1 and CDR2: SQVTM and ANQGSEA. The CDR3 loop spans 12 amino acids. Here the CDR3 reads CSVVDSRDGYTF. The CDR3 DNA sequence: TGCAGCGTTGTAGACAGTCGAGATGGCTACACCTTC.

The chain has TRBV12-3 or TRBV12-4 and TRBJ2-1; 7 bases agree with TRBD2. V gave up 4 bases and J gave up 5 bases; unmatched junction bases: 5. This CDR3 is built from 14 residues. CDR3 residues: CASSSLGGDNEQFF. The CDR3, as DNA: TGTGCCAGCAGTTCCCTGGGAGGGGACAATGAGCAGTTCTTC.